A single sample is the source of the 27 T cell receptor beta chains below, sequenced in a study of blood T cell repertoires in COVID-19. TCRdb keeps only in-frame clones here, not all; method: immunoSEQ multiplex PCR. The sample has about 260,000 clones, less than 90% seen once; the top ten hold 1.5%. The sequencing input was peripheral blood. The receptors were gathered from a woman aged 40 to 49 who had recovered from COVID-19.

The chain has TRBV4-1 and TRBJ1-5, with no clear D. CDR1 is MGHRA, CDR2 YSYEKL, per germline. Trimming left V 2 bases short and J 7 bases short, with 12 bases between. CDR3 size: 14 residues. CDR3 nucleotide sequence: TGCGCCAGCAGCCAAAGCCCAACGGGGCAGCCCCAGCATTTT. Translation gives CASSQSPTGQPQHF.

The rearrangement uses TRBV15 and TRBJ2-3, with 7 bases that match TRBD2. The CDR3 runs to 18 residues. Losses at the gene ends were 0 bases for V and 0 bases for J; bases not matched to a gene: 9. In germline, CDR1 is LNHNV, CDR2 YYDKDF (reference sequence). CDR3 sequence reads: CATSRDWAGEGSTDTQYF. The CDR3 DNA is TGTGCCACCAGCAGAGACTGGGCGGGAGAAGGGAGCACAGATACGCAGTATTTT.

The chain carries TRBV4-1 and TRBJ2-7; the D gene is possibly TRBD2 (6 bases). The CDR3 spans 16 residues. The ends were cut back, 1 base at V and 1 base at J, with 14 bases in the middle. Germline V gene lookup returns CDR1 MGHRA and CDR2 YSYEKL. The CDR3 region is CASSQVSLATSYEQYF. The DNA of the CDR3 is TGCGCCAGCAGCCAAGTCAGTCTAGCGACGTCCTACGAGCAGTACTTC.

The CDR3 DNA sequence: TGTGCCAGCAGCGACAACAGGGCCCATGAGCAGTTCTTC. Amino acid sequence: CASSDNRAHEQFF. The rearrangement joins TRBV7-6 to TRBJ2-1, with D maybe TRBD1 (6 bases). Trimming shortened V by 5 bases and J by 8 bases, and 13 bases separated the two germline ends. The CDR3 spans 13 residues. Germline lookup yields CDR1 SGHVS and CDR2 FNYEAQ.

The chain employs TRBV6-6 and TRBJ1-6; 8 bases agree with TRBD1. Germline lookup yields CDR1 MNHNY and CDR2 SVGAGI (reference sequence). The J segment lost 13 bases and the V segment lost 6 bases, leaving 11 bases of the junction unmatched. The CDR3 is 14 amino acids. This CDR3 is CASSGGRGLNPLHF. Here the CDR3 DNA reads TGTGCCAGCAGCGGCGGCAGGGGGCTGAATCCCCTCCACTTT.

CDR3 bases: TGTGCCAGCAGCTTGGACTATTACAATGAGCAGTTCTTC. Translation: CASSLDYYNEQFF. The chain recombines TRBV7-3 with TRBJ2-1; D is perhaps TRBD2 (6 bases). Germline assignment: CDR1 SGHTA and CDR2 FQGTGA. The CDR3 length is 13 residues. Trimming took off 3 bases at V and 4 bases at J, with 7 bases between the two ends.

V and J are TRBV3-1 (or the pseudogene TRBV3-2) and TRBJ1-1, with TRBD1 as a possible D gene (5 bases). V shed 1 base and J shed 5 bases, with 14 bases lying between them. The CDR3 sequence is 15 residues long. CDR1 LGHDT and CDR2 YNNKEL come from the germline V gene (reference sequence). This CDR3 reads CASSQVMTVGTEAFF. The CDR3 nucleotides are TGTGCCAGCAGCCAAGTAATGACAGTGGGGACTGAAGCTTTCTTT.

J is TRBJ1-2 and V is TRBV6-5; perhaps TRBD1 as D (6 bases). The CDR3 consists of 16 residues. V gave up 4 bases and J gave up 11 bases, with 26 bases separating them. Germline CDR1 reads MNHEY; CDR2 reads SVGAGI. This CDR3 reads CASSSPSKTGRRAYTF. The DNA for the CDR3 is TGTGCCAGCAGTTCGCCGTCAAAAACAGGGCGTCGGGCGTACACCTTC.

The chain carries TRBV7-9 and TRBJ2-7; 8 bases align to TRBD1. V lost 5 bases to trimming and J lost 7 bases; unmatched junction nucleotides: 10. The CDR3 covers 14 residues. Germline CDR1 and CDR2: SEHNR and FQNEAQ (reference sequence). DNA of the CDR3: TGTGCCAGCAGCACGACTCAGGGGGCGGGGGAGCAGTACTTC. Its translation: CASSTTQGAGEQYF.

CDR3 residues: CASNGGTEAFF. The CDR3 DNA reads as TGTGCCAGCAACGGTGGCACTGAAGCTTTCTTT. V and J are TRBV28 and TRBJ1-1, with D uncertain. This CDR3 contains 11 residues. Germline CDR1 and CDR2: MDHEN and SYDVKM. V dropped 7 bases and J dropped 4 bases, with 7 bases sitting between them.

The chain is built from TRBV19 and TRBJ2-7, with TRBD1 matching 10 bases. The CDR3 extends over 15 amino acids. Germline V CDR1 and CDR2: LNHDA, SQIVND (reference sequence). The ends lost 3 bases at V and 6 bases at J; junction bases unmatched: 8. Here the CDR3 reads CASSISGTGVSEQYF. Here the CDR3 DNA reads TGTGCCAGTAGTATCTCCGGGACAGGGGTTTCCGAGCAGTACTTC.

V usage is TRBV7-9 and J usage is TRBJ2-5; 10 bases fit TRBD1. V was pared by 4 bases and J by 2 bases, with 13 bases of the junction left unmatched. Looked up from germline, CDR1 is SEHNR and CDR2 is FQNEAQ (reference sequence). This CDR3 is built from 18 residues. In DNA, the CDR3 is TGTGCCAGCAGCTCACTAGGGCGGGACAGGGGACTACAAGAGACCCAGTACTTC. It is translated as CASSSLGRDRGLQETQYF.

The chain couples TRBV19 to TRBJ2-2, with 10 bases aligning to TRBD1. Germline V gene data show CDR1 as LNHDA and CDR2 as SQIVND (reference sequence). CDR3 length equals 15 residues. Trimming at V came to 6 bases and at J to 1 base, leaving 2 bases not matched to a gene. Here the CDR3 reads CASRWTGGNTGELFF. In DNA form, the CDR3 reads TGTGCCAGTAGATGGACAGGGGGGAACACCGGGGAGCTGTTTTTT.

The chain is built from TRBV7-9 and TRBJ2-7; 10 positions match TRBD1. J was trimmed by 6 bases and V by 5 bases; bases with no gene match: 7. The CDR3 consists of 14 residues. From germline, CDR1 is SEHNR and CDR2 FQNEAQ (reference sequence). This CDR3 reads CASSLRDRGAEQYF. CDR3 nucleotide sequence: TGTGCCAGCAGCCTCCGGGACAGGGGTGCCGAGCAGTACTTC.

CDR3 sequence (DNA): TGTGCCAGCAGGAGCGGGGAGAGCACAGATACGCAGTATTTT. It is translated as CASRSGESTDTQYF. The V gene is TRBV5-4, the J gene TRBJ2-3, with 7 positions matching TRBD2. CDR3 length equals 14 residues. The V gene end was trimmed by 5 bases and the J gene end by 0 bases; junction bases not matched to a gene: 3. Germline lookup yields CDR1 SGHNT and CDR2 YYREEE (reference sequence).

The chain has TRBV12-3 or TRBV12-4 and TRBJ1-3, with unresolved D. The V and J ends lost 6 bases and 0 bases respectively, with 6 bases between them. This CDR3 comprises 13 residues. In DNA, the CDR3 is TGTGCCAGCAGCCCTCCCTCTGGAAACACCATATATTTT. This translates into CASSPPSGNTIYF.

This rearrangement joins TRBV15 to TRBJ2-1, with 10 bases identical to TRBD2. The CDR3 length is 16 residues. CDR1 LNHNV and CDR2 YYDKDF come from the germline V gene (reference sequence). After removal of 1 base from V and 10 bases from J, the junction contained 10 bases not matched to a gene. DNA of the CDR3: TGTGCCACCAGCAGAGGGATAGCGGGGGGATTTCACGAGCAGTTCTTC. It encodes CATSRGIAGGFHEQFF.

This chain links TRBV10-3 with TRBJ1-3; 7 bases are a match to TRBD1. The CDR3 totals 14 residues. Per germline, CDR1 ENHRY and CDR2 SYGVKD. V dropped 9 bases and J dropped 2; count of bases not matched to a gene: 7. DNA for the CDR3: TGTGCCATGCAACCGGACAGGACTGGAAACACCATATATTTT. Translating gives CAMQPDRTGNTIYF.

This chain connects TRBV6-5 to TRBJ1-2, with D possibly matching TRBD1 (5 bases). The CDR3 totals 12 residues. Germline loops: CDR1 MNHEY, CDR2 SVGAGI. Trimming left V 8 bases short and J 4 bases short, with 11 bases between. The CDR3 is CASGGRGYGYTF. CDR3 DNA sequence: TGTGCCAGCGGGGGGAGGGGCTATGGCTACACCTTC.

V gene TRBV24-1 combines with J gene TRBJ1-2; D uncertain. Trimming shortened V by 6 bases and J by 1 base, and 11 bases separated the two germline ends. Germline loops: CDR1 KGHDR, CDR2 SFDVKD. This CDR3 contains 14 residues. The DNA for the CDR3 is TGTGCCACCAGTCCCGGAGGTGGTAACTATGGCTACACCTTC. Its protein product is CATSPGGGNYGYTF.

This clone came up a few times. The chain combines TRBV9 with TRBJ2-7; D may be TRBD1 (5 bases). The V and J ends lost 4 bases and 5 bases respectively, with 13 bases between them. The CDR3 has 13 amino acids. Germline CDR1 and CDR2: SGDLS and YYNGEE. Written as DNA, the CDR3 is TGTGCCAGCAGCCGTGTCCAGGGTAACGAGCAGTACTTC. Translating it yields CASSRVQGNEQYF.

About this clone: The junction does not match germline at one end; this may be a read error. The chain combines TRBV6-5 with TRBJ2-1; a possible D gene is TRBD2 (6 bases). The CDR3 has 16 residues. Germline V gene lookup returns CDR1 MNHEY and CDR2 SVGAGI. CDR3 nucleotide sequence: TGTGCCAGCCGTTACTCCGGGACGGGGGATGACTATGAGCAGTTCTTC. Protein product: CASRYSGTGDDYEQFF.

The rearrangement uses TRBV9 and TRBJ2-1, with 8 bases matching TRBD1. CDR3 size: 13 residues. Trimming took 4 bases from V and 10 from J; bases not matched to a gene: 7. From germline, CDR1 is SGDLS and CDR2 YYNGEE. CDR3 nucleotides: TGTGCCAGCAGCAGTACGACAGGGGTCGAGCAGTTCTTC. This translates into CASSSTTGVEQFF.

V usage is TRBV9 and J usage is TRBJ1-1, with D possibly matching TRBD1 (6 bases). Deletions cut 3 bases from V and 1 base from J, with 13 bases between. The CDR3 is 15 residues long. CDR1 is SGDLS and CDR2 is YYNGEE in the germline V gene. The CDR3 sequence is CASSEPGHPNTEAFF. The CDR3 bases are TGTGCCAGCAGCGAACCGGGACACCCGAACACTGAAGCTTTCTTT.

This chain joins TRBV15 and TRBJ1-2; D is possibly TRBD1 (6 bases). The CDR3 is made up of 14 amino acids. Germline V gene lookup returns CDR1 LNHNV and CDR2 YYDKDF (reference sequence). V shed 0 bases and J shed 7 bases, with 12 bases lying between them. The CDR3 is CATSREARGAGYTF. The CDR3 region has the DNA TGTGCCACCAGCAGAGAGGCCAGGGGAGCTGGCTACACCTTC.

The J gene is TRBJ1-1, the V gene TRBV5-1; D might be TRBD1 (6 bases). The CDR3 covers 17 residues. V was clipped by 0 bases and J by 0 bases, with 15 bases between them. CDR1 and CDR2 (germline): SGHRS, YFSETQ. DNA of the CDR3: TGCGCCAGCAGCTTGGCCACAACAGGGCTCATGAACACTGAAGCTTTCTTT. Translating gives CASSLATTGLMNTEAFF.

This rearrangement joins TRBV24-1 to TRBJ1-1, with TRBD1 identical over 8 bases. The J segment lost 0 bases and the V segment lost 8 bases, leaving 13 bases of the junction unmatched. Germline V lookup: CDR1 KGHDR, CDR2 SFDVKD. The CDR3 consists of 17 residues. DNA of the CDR3: TGTGCCACCACCCCTTCCCCGGACAGGGCTTTGAACACTGAAGCTTTCTTT. Translating gives CATTPSPDRALNTEAFF.